This record looks at one T cell receptor beta chain sequence and its context. Other DNA sequences in this sample translate to the same CDR3. Resolution of symptoms, clearance, or two negative PCRs was present in recovered Cohort 3 donors. These data belong to a study of blood T cell repertoires in COVID-19. Study-level background: Researchers got acute and convalescent COVID-19 samples from the United States, Italy and Spain.

Authors' processing steps: Nucleated cell counts were estimated from reference gene primer amplification. Sequencing was performed with immunoSEQ multiplex PCR; in TCRdb, only in-frame clones are kept and a portion is missing. Clone size and the V and J calls come from that table; the DNA yielded D and trimming. The table has roughly 500,000 clones, roughly nine tenths seen once; the top ten hold just over 8%. This TCR derives from a woman aged 60-70 years who had recovered from COVID-19. The sample comprised PBMCs or T cells enriched from blood (not recorded which).

The CDR3 DNA reads as TGTGCCAGCAGTTACTCAGGGGGAGCAGATACGCAGTATTTT. This sequence encodes CASSYSGGADTQYF. The chain couples TRBV6-5 to TRBJ2-3, with a weak D call TRBD1 (6 bases). V lost 0 bases, J lost 4 bases, and 8 bases lay in between. CDR1 and CDR2 (germline): MNHEY, SVGAGI. The CDR3 sequence is 14 residues long.